These 29 T cell receptor beta chains share one sample of origin, sequenced in a study of memory CD4+ T cells and cytomegalovirus serostatus. Single viable CD3+CD4+CD8-CD45RO+ cells were sorted as the memory CD4+ T cells. Assay used: immunoSEQ multiplex PCR; TCRdb lists only in-frame clones, some missing. The sample yields approximately 61,000 clones, around 80% seen once. Sequenced material: memory CD4+ T cells from blood. Every receptor here comes from an adult in good health and CMV-seronegative. Some clones in this sample may be carry-over from other donors' samples.

This chain links TRBV11-3 with TRBJ2-5; unclear D gene. The CDR3 extends over 13 amino acids. Germline-derived CDR1 and CDR2 are SGHNT and YENEEA. V lost 1 base and J lost 5, with 8 bases in between. CDR3 region: CASSLGYDETQYF. CDR3 DNA sequence: TGTGCCAGCAGCTTAGGCTATGACGAGACCCAGTACTTC.

J is TRBJ1-1 and V is TRBV30; perhaps TRBD1 as D (5 bases). CDR3 size: 13 residues. V was clipped by 4 bases and J by 3 bases, with 12 bases between them. The germline CDR1 and CDR2 sequences are GTSNPN and SVGIG (reference sequence). The chain's CDR3 is CAWISGGYTEAFF. CDR3 DNA sequence: TGTGCCTGGATCTCCGGGGGGTACACTGAAGCTTTCTTT.

This clone occurred once. CDR3 nucleotide sequence: TGTGCCAGCAGCCAATTACCGGGACTAGCGACAGATACGCAGTATTTT. Its protein product is CASSQLPGLATDTQYF. This chain links TRBV14 with TRBJ2-3; TRBD2 matches at 10 bases. The CDR3 contains 16 residues. With 2 bases clipped from V and 3 bases from J, the junction kept 5 bases outside the gene matches. Germline CDR1 is SGHDN and CDR2 is FVKESK.

The J gene is TRBJ1-4, the V gene TRBV30, with unresolved D. Germline CDR1 reads GTSNPN; CDR2 reads SVGIG (reference sequence). The CDR3 runs to 13 residues. The germline V and J ends were trimmed by 3 bases and 0 bases, with 5 bases remaining between them. The CDR3 protein is CAWRRSTNEKLFF. As DNA, the CDR3 is TGTGCCTGGAGGAGATCAACTAATGAAAAACTGTTTTTT.

This chain uses TRBV2 with TRBJ2-5, with D tentatively TRBD1 (6 bases). The germline V and J ends were trimmed by 4 bases and 2 bases, with 14 bases remaining between them. The CDR3 runs to 15 residues. Germline loops: CDR1 SNHLY, CDR2 FYNNEI. CDR3 in amino acids: CASSVPRGGQETQYF. CDR3 sequence (DNA): TGTGCCAGCAGTGTACCTAGAGGGGGTCAAGAGACCCAGTACTTC.

The table lists this clone with a count of one. The CDR3 loop is CAISDNSRSTDTQYF. CDR3 nucleotides: TGTGCCATCAGTGATAACTCCAGGAGCACAGATACGCAGTATTTT. The chain recombines TRBV10-3 with TRBJ2-3, with no clear D. The V gene lost 3 bases and the J gene lost 0 bases, with 10 bases spanning the gap. CDR1 is ENHRY, CDR2 SYGVKD, per germline. The CDR3 extends over 15 amino acids.

V usage is TRBV30 and J usage is TRBJ2-7, with a tentative D call TRBD1 (6 bases). This CDR3 comprises 12 residues. CDR1 is GTSNPN, CDR2 SVGIG, per germline (reference sequence). V lost 5 bases to trimming and J lost 4 bases, with 12 bases between them. CDR3 sequence reads: CAWGQQSYEQYF. The CDR3 bases are TGTGCCTGGGGACAGCAATCGTACGAGCAGTACTTC.

J is TRBJ2-3 and V is TRBV18, with D uncertain. The CDR3 covers 15 residues. Germline V CDR1 and CDR2: KGHSH, LQKENI. Trimming stripped 1 base from V and 4 bases from J, with 12 bases between. The CDR3 sequence: CASSPRGTSADTQYF. CDR3 coding DNA: TGTGCCAGCTCACCACGGGGAACCTCGGCAGATACGCAGTATTTT.

V usage is TRBV5-6 and J usage is TRBJ2-2; D gene unclear. Trimming removed 2 bases at V and 4 bases at J, with 12 bases between. Germline CDR1 is SGHDT and CDR2 is YYEEEE. The CDR3 has 15 amino acids. The CDR3 bases are TGTGCCAGCAGCTTAATCCCTAGTGGCACCGGGGAGCTGTTTTTT. It translates to CASSLIPSGTGELFF.

The gene calls are TRBV18 and TRBJ2-7; possibly TRBD1 for D (6 bases). V lost 1 base and J lost 5, with 9 bases in between. Germline CDR1 reads KGHSH; CDR2 reads LQKENI. The CDR3 sequence is 13 residues long. The CDR3 bases are TGTGCCAGCTCACCACAAGGGACAAACGAGCAGTACTTC. Its translation: CASSPQGTNEQYF.

J is TRBJ1-2 and V is TRBV4-1; D is unresolved. This CDR3 region has 14 residues. The germline gives CDR1 MGHRA, CDR2 YSYEKL. V shed 1 base and J shed 1 base, with 7 bases lying between them. The CDR3 region has the DNA TGCGCCAGCAGCCAAGTGGCCAGTAACTATGGCTACACCTTC. This encodes CASSQVASNYGYTF.

The chain uses TRBV11-2 and TRBJ2-3, with 10 bases fitting TRBD2. J was trimmed by 0 bases and V by 1 base; bases with no gene match: 1. The CDR3 runs to 16 residues. CDR1 and CDR2 from the germline V gene are SGHAT and FQNNGV. CDR3 protein: CASSLGAGGSTDTQYF. The CDR3 bases are TGTGCCAGCAGCTTAGGAGCGGGGGGGAGCACAGATACGCAGTATTTT.

This chain joins TRBV28 and TRBJ1-3, with TRBD1 as a possible D gene (6 bases). The V and J ends lost 9 bases and 0 bases respectively, with 12 bases between them. This CDR3 region has 14 residues. CDR1 and CDR2 (germline): MDHEN, SYDVKM. CDR3 region: CASNRASSGNTIYF. The CDR3 region has the DNA TGTGCCAGTAACAGGGCGAGCTCTGGAAACACCATATATTTT.

This clone was detected only a few times. CDR3 in DNA: TGTGCCTGGAGGCCGACAGTAACTGAAGCTTTCTTT. Encoded protein: CAWRPTVTEAFF. The chain uses TRBV30 and TRBJ1-1; D is perhaps TRBD1 (5 bases). Between the trimmed V and J ends, which lost 3 bases and 5 bases, there was a span of 10 bases. The CDR3 contains 12 residues. Germline assignment: CDR1 GTSNPN and CDR2 SVGIG (reference sequence).

The chain couples TRBV2 to TRBJ1-2, with D perhaps TRBD1 (6 bases). Germline-derived CDR1 and CDR2 are SNHLY and FYNNEI. The CDR3 runs 16 residues. The V and J ends lost 6 bases and 2 bases respectively, with 19 bases between them. The CDR3 spells CASRGQQGTLNYGYTF. Written as DNA, the CDR3 is TGTGCCAGCAGGGGCCAACAGGGAACTCTCAACTATGGCTACACCTTC.

The rearrangement uses TRBV10-3 and TRBJ1-6; D gene ambiguous. V dropped 6 bases and J dropped 1 base, with 13 bases sitting between them. Germline V gene data show CDR1 as ENHRY and CDR2 as SYGVKD. The CDR3 has 16 residues. The CDR3 coding sequence is TGTGCCATCAGCGCCGCAAGCGATTCCTATAATTCACCCCTCCACTTT. This sequence encodes CAISAASDSYNSPLHF.

V gene TRBV30 combines with J gene TRBJ1-4; tentatively, D is TRBD1 (5 bases). With 4 bases removed from V and 3 bases from J, the gap between germline ends came to 9 bases. This CDR3 is built from 13 residues. The germline V gene has CDR1 GTSNPN and CDR2 SVGIG (reference sequence). The CDR3 DNA sequence: TGTGCCTGGACCAGGGCTTCTAATGAAAAACTGTTTTTT. Its protein is CAWTRASNEKLFF.

V usage is TRBV19 and J usage is TRBJ2-7, with TRBD1 matching 8 bases. CDR3 size: 15 residues. Germline CDR1 and CDR2: LNHDA and SQIVND (reference sequence). V lost 9 bases to trimming and J lost 2 bases; unmatched junction nucleotides: 12. The CDR3 protein is CASATVGQATYEQYF. The CDR3 DNA sequence: TGTGCCAGCGCCACAGTGGGACAGGCTACCTACGAGCAGTACTTC. Full variable domain (outside the CDR3, taken from reference TRBV19 and TRBJ2-7): DGGITQSPKYLFRKEGQNVTLSCEQNLNHDAMYWYRQDPGQGLRLIYYSQIVNDFQKGDIAEGYSVSREKKESFPLTVTSAQKNPTAFYLCASATVGQATYEQYFGPGTRLTVT.

This chain uses TRBV2 with TRBJ2-7; D gene uncertain. CDR1 and CDR2 from the germline V gene are SNHLY and FYNNEI. The CDR3 totals 16 residues. Between the trimmed V and J ends, which lost 5 bases and 1 base, there was a span of 18 bases. CDR3 DNA: TGTGCCAGCAGTTCCGCGACCTACATCCTTTCCTACGAGCAGTACTTC. This translates into CASSSATYILSYEQYF.

The chain links TRBV2 to TRBJ2-3; 12 nucleotides match TRBD2. This CDR3 has 14 amino acids. Germline V gene sequence: CDR1 SNHLY, CDR2 FYNNEI. The V segment lost 10 bases and the J segment 2 bases; nucleotides outside the gene matches: 4. The CDR3 reads CATGLAGTTDTQYF. The CDR3 coding sequence is TGTGCCACAGGACTAGCGGGGACCACAGATACGCAGTATTTT.

This clone was observed a few times. The rearrangement uses TRBV10-3 and TRBJ2-7; 7 positions agree with TRBD1. Germline assignment: CDR1 ENHRY and CDR2 SYGVKD. The CDR3 is 18 residues long. V trimming: 2 bases; J trimming: 0 bases; junction bases outside the gene matches: 13. The CDR3 loop reads CAISERGRGHPLSYEQYF. The CDR3 DNA sequence: TGTGCCATCAGTGAGAGGGGAAGGGGGCATCCGCTCTCCTACGAGCAGTACTTC.

V gene TRBV27 combines with J gene TRBJ1-2; 7 positions agree with TRBD1. From germline, CDR1 is MNHEY and CDR2 SMNVEV (reference sequence). The CDR3 length is 16 residues. V gave up 8 bases and J gave up 4 bases; unmatched junction bases: 16. In DNA, the CDR3 is TGTGCCAGCCGATCCCTTTACAGGGGTTCTTTCTATGGCTACACCTTC. Residues: CASRSLYRGSFYGYTF.

The rearrangement links TRBV6-5 to TRBJ1-5, with a tentative D call TRBD1 (5 bases). V was cut by 2 bases and J by 6 bases, with 8 bases left in between. CDR1 MNHEY and CDR2 SVGAGI come from the germline V gene. The CDR3 totals 13 residues. CDR3 residues: CASSYVGGQPQHF. The CDR3 DNA sequence: TGTGCCAGCAGTTACGTCGGGGGTCAGCCCCAGCATTTT.

The CDR3 sequence is CASSLASGATQNTEAFF. For the CDR3, the DNA is TGTGCCAGCAGTTTAGCATCAGGGGCCACTCAGAACACTGAAGCTTTCTTT. The chain recombines TRBV28 with TRBJ1-1, with a tentative D call TRBD1 (6 bases). The CDR3 consists of 17 residues. The germline V gene encodes CDR1 MDHEN and CDR2 SYDVKM. V gave up 2 bases and J gave up 1 base, with 17 bases separating them.

This clone was observed a few times. Other DNA sequences of this sample code for an identical CDR3. The rearrangement joins TRBV6-5 to TRBJ1-4; 9 bases map to TRBD1. This CDR3 has 13 residues. With 5 bases clipped from V and 6 bases from J, the junction kept 1 base outside the gene matches. In germline, CDR1 is MNHEY, CDR2 SVGAGI. The CDR3 here is CASSRQGDEKLFF. CDR3 DNA sequence: TGTGCCAGCAGTCGACAGGGGGATGAAAAACTGTTTTTT.

The genes are TRBV2 and TRBJ2-3; TRBD2 is a possible D gene (5 bases). V was clipped by 6 bases and J by 2 bases, with 12 bases between them. This CDR3 is 14 amino acids long. CDR1 and CDR2 from the germline V gene are SNHLY and FYNNEI. The CDR3 protein is CASSRTGDTDTQYF. As DNA, the CDR3 is TGTGCCAGCAGCCGGACTGGGGACACAGATACGCAGTATTTT.

The genes are TRBV7-2 and TRBJ1-1, with D possibly being TRBD1 (6 bases). Germline lookup yields CDR1 SGHTA and CDR2 FQGNSA. V lost 3 bases, J lost 2 bases, and 13 bases lay in between. The CDR3 totals 15 residues. The chain's CDR3 is CASSLGTYYNTEAFF. DNA for the CDR3: TGTGCCAGCAGCTTGGGGACATACTATAACACTGAAGCTTTCTTT.

The V and J genes are TRBV7-2 and TRBJ2-7; TRBD2 matches 8 bases. Per the germline V gene, CDR1 is SGHTA and CDR2 is FQGNSA. The CDR3 sequence is 15 residues long. J gave up 3 bases and V 3 bases, and 7 bases lay outside the gene matches. DNA for the CDR3: TGTGCCAGCAGCTTCCAAGCGGGGGACCTCTACGAGCAGTACTTC. This translates into CASSFQAGDLYEQYF.

The chain joins TRBV2 to TRBJ1-5; D might be TRBD1 (6 bases). The CDR3 is 13 residues long. From germline, CDR1 is SNHLY and CDR2 FYNNEI. Between the trimmed V and J ends, which lost 7 bases and 4 bases, there was a span of 11 bases. CDR3 amino acids: CASIGQPNQPQHF. CDR3 DNA sequence: TGTGCCAGCATCGGACAGCCGAATCAGCCCCAGCATTTT.